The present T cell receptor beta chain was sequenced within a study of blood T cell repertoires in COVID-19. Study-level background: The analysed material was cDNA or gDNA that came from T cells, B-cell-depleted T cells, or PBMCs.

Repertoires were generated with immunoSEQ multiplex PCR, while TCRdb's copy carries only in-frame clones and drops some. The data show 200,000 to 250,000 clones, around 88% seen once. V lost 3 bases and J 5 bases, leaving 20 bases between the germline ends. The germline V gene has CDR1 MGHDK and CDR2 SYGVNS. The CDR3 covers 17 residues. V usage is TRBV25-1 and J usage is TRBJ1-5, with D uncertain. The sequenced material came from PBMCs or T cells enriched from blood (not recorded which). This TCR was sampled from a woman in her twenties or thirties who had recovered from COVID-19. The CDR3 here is CASSDRMTSGIDQPQHF. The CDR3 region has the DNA TGTGCCAGCAGTGATAGGATGACTTCGGGAATAGATCAGCCCCAGCATTTT.